This passage covers 22 T cell receptor beta chains from one sample sequenced in a study of glioma-infiltrating T cells. Amplification of TCR alpha and beta CDR3 regions from RNA used iRepertoire nested multiplex PCR. TCRdb used MiXCR to reprocess the multiplex PCR reads, holding one entry per CDR3 protein. The sample holds approximately 120,000 distinct CDR3 sequences, around 25% seen once. Sequencing was carried out using glioma tissue, nonneoplastic brain tissue, or PBMCs (not recorded which). The receptors come from a human donor with low-grade glioma or glioblastoma, undergoing nonglioma brain surgery, or in good health (not recorded which).

This clonotype has ten or more counts. The chain combines TRBV12-3 or TRBV12-4 with TRBJ1-3; possible D gene TRBD1, 6 bases. V shed 6 bases and J shed 4 bases, with 13 bases lying between them. This CDR3 has 14 residues. CDR3 in amino acids: CASSPGASGNTIYF. CDR3 bases: TGTGCCAGCAGCCCAGGGGCCTCAGGAAACACCATATATTTT.

This clonotype was counted many times. The V gene is TRBV3-1, the J gene TRBJ1-6; the D gene is possibly TRBD1 (5 bases). Germline-derived CDR1 and CDR2 are LGHDT and YNNKEL (reference sequence). The length of the CDR3 is 15 residues. Trimming pared 0 bases from V and 4 bases from J, leaving 7 bases between. The CDR3 sequence: CASSQEGDYNSPLHF. DNA of the CDR3: TGTGCCAGCAGCCAAGAGGGGGATTATAATTCACCCCTCCACTTT.

This clonotype was counted many times. This chain joins TRBV6-2 or TRBV6-3 and TRBJ2-1; D is undetermined. V was cut by 2 bases and J by 6 bases, with 8 bases left in between. The V gene's germline CDR1 is MNHEY and CDR2 SVGEGT. This CDR3 has 13 residues. CDR3 sequence: CASSYPGINEQFF. CDR3 nucleotides: TGTGCCAGCAGTTACCCCGGAATCAATGAGCAGTTCTTC.

V is TRBV7-2 and J is TRBJ1-1; TRBD1 aligns across 7 bases. The CDR3 sequence is 16 residues long. The germline gives CDR1 SGHTA, CDR2 FQGNSA. V lost 5 bases to trimming and J lost 4 bases; unmatched junction nucleotides: 13. As DNA, the CDR3 is TGTGCCAGCAGCCCGTACAGGGGCGGGTCTCGCACTGAAGCTTTCTTT. It encodes CASSPYRGGSRTEAFF.

This clonotype was picked up many times. This chain connects TRBV7-2 to TRBJ2-7; D remains ambiguous. CDR1 and CDR2 from the germline V gene are SGHTA and FQGNSA. The CDR3 spans 13 residues. Between the trimmed V and J ends, which lost 0 bases and 3 bases, there was a span of 6 bases. The CDR3 DNA reads as TGTGCCAGCAGCTTAGCGGAGCACTACGAGCAGTACTTC. It translates to CASSLAEHYEQYF.

This clonotype showed up many times. This rearrangement joins TRBV7-2 to TRBJ2-2, with D maybe TRBD1 (5 bases). V was clipped by 2 bases and J by 0 bases, with 7 bases between them. The length of the CDR3 is 15 residues. CDR1 is SGHTA, CDR2 FQGNSA, per germline. The CDR3, as DNA: TGTGCCAGCAGCTTAAAACAGGCGAACACCGGGGAGCTGTTTTTT. Its translation: CASSLKQANTGELFF.

V is TRBV5-1 and J is TRBJ2-7, with 8 bases aligning to TRBD1. Germline V lookup: CDR1 SGHRS, CDR2 YFSETQ. Germline trimming cut 5 bases from V and 4 bases from J; bases unmatched to any gene: 8. The CDR3 is 14 amino acids. The CDR3 DNA is TGCGCCAGCAGACAGGGGGACCACAATTACGAGCAGTACTTC. This encodes CASRQGDHNYEQYF.

J is TRBJ1-2 and V is TRBV29-1, with D perhaps TRBD1 (6 bases). V lost 6 bases to trimming and J lost 8 bases, with 25 bases between them. Germline values: CDR1 SQVTM, CDR2 ANQGSEA. The CDR3 has 15 amino acids. The CDR3 bases are TGCAGCGTCGAAACTGTACTCACGGGGGCCGGAGGCTACACCTTC. Amino acid sequence: CSVETVLTGAGGYTF.

There are many counts of this clonotype. The chain has TRBV20-1 and TRBJ2-2; 8 nucleotides line up with TRBD1. Germline V lookup: CDR1 DFQATT, CDR2 SNEGSKA (reference sequence). The CDR3 loop spans 14 amino acids. Trimming took 7 bases from V and 1 from J; bases not matched to a gene: 5. This chain's CDR3 is CSVSGTGNTGELFF. CDR3 coding DNA: TGCAGTGTTTCCGGGACAGGGAACACCGGGGAGCTGTTTTTT.

This clonotype came up a few times. The V and J genes are TRBV5-6 and TRBJ1-1; a possible D gene is TRBD1 (5 bases). V was clipped by 3 bases and J by 2 bases, with 14 bases between them. Germline assignment: CDR1 SGHDT and CDR2 YYEEEE. The CDR3 has 15 residues. CDR3 region: CASSSWAGPNTEAFF. CDR3 coding DNA: TGTGCCAGCAGCTCCTGGGCAGGGCCAAACACTGAAGCTTTCTTT.

This clonotype was counted ten times or more. The chain uses TRBV7-8 and TRBJ1-1; D is undetermined. From germline, CDR1 is SGHVS and CDR2 FQNEAQ. V was trimmed by 2 bases and J by 9 bases, leaving 10 bases between them. This CDR3 spans 12 amino acids. CDR3 in DNA: TGTGCCAGCAGCTTAACCCCACAGAAAGCTTTCTTT. This encodes CASSLTPQKAFF.

This clonotype has ten or more counts. This clone may be a read error of a much larger clone one base away. This chain links TRBV7-2 with TRBJ2-7; D call uncertain. This CDR3 is built from 12 residues. The ends were cut back, 4 bases at V and 0 bases at J, with 4 bases in the middle. Germline-derived CDR1 and CDR2 are SGHTA and FQGNSA. CDR3 nucleotides: TGTGCCAGCAGCTCCTTCTCCTACGAGCAGTACTTC. Its protein product is CASSSFSYEQYF.

This clonotype came up many times. V gene TRBV4-1 combines with J gene TRBJ2-7; D not certain. This CDR3 contains 14 residues. Per the germline V gene, CDR1 is MGHRA and CDR2 is YSYEKL. Trimming left V 5 bases short and J 6 bases short, with 17 bases between. DNA of the CDR3: TGCGCCAGCAGCTCTCGATCCTCCTACGGCGAGCAGTACTTC. Protein: CASSSRSSYGEQYF.

This clonotype came up many times. V and J are TRBV20-1 and TRBJ1-6; D is unclear. With 5 bases removed from V and 6 bases from J, the gap between germline ends came to 2 bases. Germline CDR1 and CDR2: DFQATT and SNEGSKA (reference sequence). This CDR3 has 10 residues. This chain's CDR3 is CSAPNSPLHF. As DNA, the CDR3 is TGCAGTGCTCCTAATTCACCCCTCCACTTT.

With respect to this clonotype: Germline and junction disagree at one end, which may indicate a read error. V usage is TRBV20-1 and J usage is TRBJ2-7; no clear D. From germline, CDR1 is DFQATT and CDR2 SNEGSKA (reference sequence). There are 11 residues in the CDR3. CDR3 amino acids: CSAKRSYEQYF. CDR3 DNA: TGCAGCGCTAAACGGTCCTACGAGCAGTACTTC.

There are many counts of this clonotype. As DNA, the CDR3 is TGTGCCAGCAGCTCCCCCCGAGGGCGTGAAGCTTTCTTT. This codes for CASSSPRGREAFF. The rearrangement links TRBV11-2 to TRBJ1-1; no clear D. Germline CDR1 and CDR2: SGHAT and FQNNGV. Between the trimmed V and J ends, which lost 4 bases and 7 bases, there was a span of 13 bases. The CDR3 extends over 13 amino acids.

In regard to this clonotype: This may come from a read error, since a much larger clone is one base off. The chain recombines TRBV29-1 with TRBJ2-7; 8 bases fit TRBD1. This CDR3 has 11 residues. The germline V gene has CDR1 SQVTM and CDR2 ANQGSEA. In nucleotides, the CDR3 is TGCAGCGTCCAGACAGGGGACGAGCGGTACTTC. Its translation is CSVQTGDERYF.

V gene TRBV6-2 or TRBV6-3 combines with J gene TRBJ1-2; D unresolved. CDR3 length equals 11 residues. Trimming shortened V by 6 bases and J by 8 bases, and 10 bases separated the two germline ends. CDR1 is MNHEY and CDR2 is SVGEGT in the germline V gene. CDR3 sequence reads: CASREVRGYTF. CDR3 sequence (DNA): TGTGCCAGCAGGGAAGTCAGAGGCTACACCTTC.

This clonotype occurred many times. The V gene is TRBV20-1, the J gene TRBJ2-5; 10 bases fit TRBD2. This CDR3 spans 13 amino acids. Germline trimming cut 5 bases from V and 5 bases from J; bases unmatched to any gene: 5. Germline assignment: CDR1 DFQATT and CDR2 SNEGSKA (reference sequence). CDR3 in DNA: TGCAGTGCTCCGATTAGCGGGAGGGAGACCCAGTACTTC. This encodes CSAPISGRETQYF.

Only a few counts were recorded for this clonotype. The chain recombines TRBV18 with TRBJ2-1, with D maybe TRBD1 (6 bases). The CDR3 is 15 amino acids. Deletions cut 2 bases from V and 0 bases from J, with 8 bases between. Per the germline V gene, CDR1 is KGHSH and CDR2 is LQKENI. The CDR3 loop reads CASSPYRASYNEQFF. The CDR3 nucleotides read TGTGCCAGCTCACCATACAGGGCCTCCTACAATGAGCAGTTCTTC.

Comment on this clonotype: A single base separates this from a much larger clone, so it may be a read error. The chain is built from TRBV19 and TRBJ1-2; perhaps TRBD1 as D (5 bases). The V end was cut by 5 bases, the J end by 4 bases, with 17 bases between. CDR3 length: 15 residues. The V gene's germline CDR1 is LNHDA and CDR2 SQIVND (reference sequence). The CDR3 coding sequence is TGTGCCAGTAGTTCAGTGGGCAGGGCGCCCTATGGCTACACCTTC. This codes for CASSSVGRAPYGYTF. Full variable domain (missing parts from reference TRBV19 and TRBJ1-2): DGGITQSPKYLFRKEGQNVTLSCEQNLNHDAMYWYRQDPGQGLRLIYYSQIVNDFQKGDIAEGYSVSREKKESFPLTVTSAQKNPTAFYLCASSSVGRAPYGYTFGSGTRLTVV.

As concerns this clonotype: A junction end diverges from the germline sequence, so it may reflect a read error. The V call is TRBV6-1, the J call TRBJ2-5; D might be TRBD2 (6 bases). Germline CDR1 and CDR2: MNHNS and SASEGT. The CDR3 loop spans 12 amino acids. The CDR3, as DNA: TGTGCCAGCAGCCGGAACCGGGACTGGCAGCGCTTC. Translation gives CASSRNRDWQRF.